This T cell receptor beta chain was sequenced for a study of chemoradiotherapy in HPV16-positive cancers. Study in general: Functional T-cell assays on a couple of HPV16-positive patients' cells defined candidate HPV-specific clones and common TCR motifs.

The assay was immunoSEQ multiplex PCR, and TCRdb's table has in-frame clones only and misses some. The sample holds thousands of clones, more than 80% seen once. Specimen: tumor tissue, collected from a patient who underwent chemoradiotherapy. This clonotype was sampled from a human donor with HPV-associated anogenital cancer.

CDR3 loop: CASSPRGDSWGYTF. In DNA form, the CDR3 reads TGTGCCAGCAGCCCACGGGGGGACAGTTGGGGCTACACCTTC. The chain couples TRBV7-2 to TRBJ1-2, with TRBD1 matching over 7 bases. In germline, CDR1 is SGHTA, CDR2 FQGNSA. V lost 5 bases, J lost 8 bases, and 11 bases stayed unmatched. The CDR3 runs to 14 residues.